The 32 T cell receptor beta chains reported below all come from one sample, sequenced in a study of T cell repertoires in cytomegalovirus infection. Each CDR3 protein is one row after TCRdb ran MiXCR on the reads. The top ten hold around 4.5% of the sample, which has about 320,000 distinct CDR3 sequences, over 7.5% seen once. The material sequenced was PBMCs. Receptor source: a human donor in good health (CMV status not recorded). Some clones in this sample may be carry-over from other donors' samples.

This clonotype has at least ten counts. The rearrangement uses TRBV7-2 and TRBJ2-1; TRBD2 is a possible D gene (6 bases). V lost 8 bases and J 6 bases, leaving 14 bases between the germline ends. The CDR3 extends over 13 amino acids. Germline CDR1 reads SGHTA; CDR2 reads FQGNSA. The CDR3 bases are TGTGCCAGCTGCTCCGGGCGGGGCAATGAGCAGTTCTTC. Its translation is CASCSGRGNEQFF. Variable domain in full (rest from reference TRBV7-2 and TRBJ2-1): GAGVSQSPSNKVTEKGKDVELRCDPISGHTALYWYRQSLGQGLEFLIYFQGNSAPDKSGLPSDRFSAERTGGSVSTLTIQRTQQEDSAVYLCASCSGRGNEQFFGPGTRLTVL.

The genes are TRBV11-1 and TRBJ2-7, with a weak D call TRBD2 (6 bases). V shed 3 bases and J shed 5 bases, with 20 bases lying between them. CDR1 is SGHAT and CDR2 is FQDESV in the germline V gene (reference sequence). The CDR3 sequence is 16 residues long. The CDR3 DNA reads TGTGCCAGCAGCTTTGGGCGGCGAGCGGGCAGAGACGAGCAGTACTTC. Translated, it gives CASSFGRRAGRDEQYF.

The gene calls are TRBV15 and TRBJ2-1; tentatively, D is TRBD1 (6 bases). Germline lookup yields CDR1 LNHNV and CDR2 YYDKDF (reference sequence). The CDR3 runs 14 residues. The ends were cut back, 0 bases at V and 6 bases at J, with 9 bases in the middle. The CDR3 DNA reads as TGTGCCACCAGCAGAGACACAGGGAGCAATGAGCAGTTCTTC. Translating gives CATSRDTGSNEQFF.

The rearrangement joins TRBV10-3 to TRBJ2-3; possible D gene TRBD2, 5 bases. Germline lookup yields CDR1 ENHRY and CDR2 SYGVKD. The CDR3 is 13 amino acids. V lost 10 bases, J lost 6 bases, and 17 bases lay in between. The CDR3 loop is CATLGVGPDTQYF. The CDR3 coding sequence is TGTGCCACCCTCGGGGTTGGCCCGGATACGCAGTATTTT.

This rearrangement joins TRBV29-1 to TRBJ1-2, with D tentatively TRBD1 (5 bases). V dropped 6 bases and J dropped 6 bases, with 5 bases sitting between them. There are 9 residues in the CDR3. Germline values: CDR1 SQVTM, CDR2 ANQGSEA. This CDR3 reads CSVQDGYTF. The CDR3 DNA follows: TGCAGCGTACAGGATGGCTACACCTTC.

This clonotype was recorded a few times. CDR3 sequence reads: CASSGGLQLNTEAFF. As DNA, the CDR3 is TGTGCCAGCTCCGGGGGGTTACAGCTGAACACTGAAGCTTTCTTT. The chain uses TRBV2 and TRBJ1-1, with D tentatively TRBD1 (5 bases). Germline values: CDR1 SNHLY, CDR2 FYNNEI. Trimming took off 8 bases at V and 0 bases at J, with 16 bases between the two ends. CDR3 size: 15 residues.

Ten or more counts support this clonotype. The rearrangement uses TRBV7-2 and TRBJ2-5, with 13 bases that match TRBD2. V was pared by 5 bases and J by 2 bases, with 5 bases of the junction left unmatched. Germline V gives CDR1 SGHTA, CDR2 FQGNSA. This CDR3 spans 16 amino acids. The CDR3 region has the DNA TGTGCCAGCAGCCTCGGACTAGCGGGGGAGCAAGAGACCCAGTACTTC. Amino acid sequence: CASSLGLAGEQETQYF.

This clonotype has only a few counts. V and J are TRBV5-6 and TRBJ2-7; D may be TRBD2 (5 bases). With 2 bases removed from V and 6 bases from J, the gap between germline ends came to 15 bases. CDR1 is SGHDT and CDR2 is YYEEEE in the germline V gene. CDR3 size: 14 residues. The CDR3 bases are TGTGCCAGCAGCTTAGAACGGGGATTGGGCGAGCAGTACTTC. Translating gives CASSLERGLGEQYF.

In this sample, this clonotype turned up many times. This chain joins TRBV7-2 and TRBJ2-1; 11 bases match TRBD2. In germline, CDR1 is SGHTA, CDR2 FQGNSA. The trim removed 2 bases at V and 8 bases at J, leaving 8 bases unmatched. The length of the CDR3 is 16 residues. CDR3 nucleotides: TGTGCCAGCAGCTTATTATTAGCGGGGGGGGTACATGAGCAGTTCTTC. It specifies CASSLLLAGGVHEQFF. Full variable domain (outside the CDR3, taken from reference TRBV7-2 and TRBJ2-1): GAGVSQSPSNKVTEKGKDVELRCDPISGHTALYWYRQSLGQGLEFLIYFQGNSAPDKSGLPSDRFSAERTGGSVSTLTIQRTQQEDSAVYLCASSLLLAGGVHEQFFGPGTRLTVL.

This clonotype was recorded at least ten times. The CDR3 coding sequence is TGTGCCAGCAGTTATACGGGTTTCAATAGCAATCAGCCCCAGCATTTT. It is translated as CASSYTGFNSNQPQHF. The V gene is TRBV7-8, the J gene TRBJ1-5; D gene unclear. Trimming stripped 6 bases from V and 0 bases from J, with 15 bases between. Germline-derived CDR1 and CDR2 are SGHVS and FQNEAQ. The CDR3 consists of 16 residues.

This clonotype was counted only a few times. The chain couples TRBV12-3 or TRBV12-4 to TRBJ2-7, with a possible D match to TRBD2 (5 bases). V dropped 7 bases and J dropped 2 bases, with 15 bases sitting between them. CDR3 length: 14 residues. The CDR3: CASNNYGEAYEQYF. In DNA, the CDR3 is TGTGCCAGCAACAATTACGGGGAAGCCTACGAGCAGTACTTC.

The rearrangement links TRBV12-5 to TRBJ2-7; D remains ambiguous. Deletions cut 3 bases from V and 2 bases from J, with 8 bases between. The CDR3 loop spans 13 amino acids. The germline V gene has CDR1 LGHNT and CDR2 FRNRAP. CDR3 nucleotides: TGTGCTAGTGGTTTAGGAGATACCTACGAGCAGTACTTC. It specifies CASGLGDTYEQYF.

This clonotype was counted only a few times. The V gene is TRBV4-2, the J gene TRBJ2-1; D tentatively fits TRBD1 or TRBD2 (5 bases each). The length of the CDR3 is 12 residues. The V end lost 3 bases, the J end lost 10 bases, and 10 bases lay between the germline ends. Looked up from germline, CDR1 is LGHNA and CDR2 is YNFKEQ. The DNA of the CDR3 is TGTGCCAGCAGCCACGGGGCTAGGGAGCAGTTCTTC. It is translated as CASSHGAREQFF.

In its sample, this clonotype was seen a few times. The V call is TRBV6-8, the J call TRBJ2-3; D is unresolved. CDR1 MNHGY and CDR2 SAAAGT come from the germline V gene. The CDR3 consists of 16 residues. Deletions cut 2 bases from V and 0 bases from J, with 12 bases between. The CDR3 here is CASSYRPMDSTDTQYF. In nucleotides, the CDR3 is TGTGCCAGCAGTTACAGGCCGATGGATAGCACAGATACGCAGTATTTT.

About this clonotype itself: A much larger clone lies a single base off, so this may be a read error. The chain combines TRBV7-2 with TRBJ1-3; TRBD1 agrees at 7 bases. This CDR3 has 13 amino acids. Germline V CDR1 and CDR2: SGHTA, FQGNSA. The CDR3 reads CASSDRAGSTIYF. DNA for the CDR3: TGTGCCAGCAGCGACAGGGCTGGAAGCACCATATATTTT.

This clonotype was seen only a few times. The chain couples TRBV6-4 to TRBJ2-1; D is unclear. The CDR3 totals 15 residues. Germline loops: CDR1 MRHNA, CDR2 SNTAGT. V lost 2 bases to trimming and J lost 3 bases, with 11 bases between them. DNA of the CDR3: TGTGCCAGCAGTGACGAAGGAAATATCTACAATGAGCAGTTCTTC. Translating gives CASSDEGNIYNEQFF.

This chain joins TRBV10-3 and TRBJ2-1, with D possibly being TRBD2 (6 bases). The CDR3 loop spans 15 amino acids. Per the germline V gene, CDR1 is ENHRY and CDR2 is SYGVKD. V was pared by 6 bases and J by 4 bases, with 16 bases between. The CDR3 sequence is CAIRSSGDVYNEQFF. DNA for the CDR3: TGTGCCATCAGGAGTAGCGGAGACGTTTACAATGAGCAGTTCTTC.

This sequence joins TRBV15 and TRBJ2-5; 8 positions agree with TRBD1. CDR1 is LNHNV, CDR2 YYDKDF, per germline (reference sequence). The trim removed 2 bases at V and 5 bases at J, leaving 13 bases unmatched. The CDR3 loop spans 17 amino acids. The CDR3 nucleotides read TGTGCCACCAGCAGACTACAGGCAGGGGGCTTTCCGGAGACCCAGTACTTC. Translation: CATSRLQAGGFPETQYF.

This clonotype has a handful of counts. CDR3 protein: CASSITGTPQPQHF. For the CDR3, the DNA is TGTGCCAGCAGCATAACAGGGACCCCACAGCCCCAGCATTTT. J is TRBJ1-5 and V is TRBV5-6; D perhaps matches TRBD1 (6 bases). The V gene lost 4 bases and the J gene lost 7 bases, with 15 bases spanning the gap. The CDR3 loop spans 14 amino acids. Germline V gives CDR1 SGHDT, CDR2 YYEEEE.

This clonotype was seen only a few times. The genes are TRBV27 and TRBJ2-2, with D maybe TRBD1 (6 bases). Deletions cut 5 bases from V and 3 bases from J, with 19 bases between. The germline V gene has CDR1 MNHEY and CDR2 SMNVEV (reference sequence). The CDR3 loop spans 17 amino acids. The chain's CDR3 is CASSLFSRDTDTGELFF. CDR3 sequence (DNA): TGTGCCAGCAGTCTATTTAGCCGGGACACGGACACCGGGGAGCTGTTTTTT.

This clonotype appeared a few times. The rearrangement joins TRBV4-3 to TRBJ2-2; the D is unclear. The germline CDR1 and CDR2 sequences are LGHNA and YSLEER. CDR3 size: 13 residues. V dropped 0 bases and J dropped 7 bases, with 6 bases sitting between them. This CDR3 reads CASSQESIGELFF. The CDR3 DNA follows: TGCGCCAGCAGCCAAGAATCGATCGGGGAGCTGTTTTTT.

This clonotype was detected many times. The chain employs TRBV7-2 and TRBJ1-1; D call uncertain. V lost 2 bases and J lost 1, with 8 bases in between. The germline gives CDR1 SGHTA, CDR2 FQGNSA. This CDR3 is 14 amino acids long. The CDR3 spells CASSLSRANTEAFF. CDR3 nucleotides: TGTGCCAGCAGCTTAAGTCGGGCGAACACTGAAGCTTTCTTT.

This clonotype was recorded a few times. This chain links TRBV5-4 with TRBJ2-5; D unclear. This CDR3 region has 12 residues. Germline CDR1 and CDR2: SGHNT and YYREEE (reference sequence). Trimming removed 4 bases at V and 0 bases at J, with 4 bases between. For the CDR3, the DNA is TGTGCCAGCAGCATCAACCAAGAGACCCAGTACTTC. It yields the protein CASSINQETQYF. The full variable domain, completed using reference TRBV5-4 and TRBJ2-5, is ETGVTQSPTHLIKTRGQQVTLRCSSQSGHNTVSWYQQALGQGPQFIFQYYREEENGRGNFPPRFSGLQFPNYSSELNVNALELDDSALYLCASSINQETQYFGPGTRLLVL.

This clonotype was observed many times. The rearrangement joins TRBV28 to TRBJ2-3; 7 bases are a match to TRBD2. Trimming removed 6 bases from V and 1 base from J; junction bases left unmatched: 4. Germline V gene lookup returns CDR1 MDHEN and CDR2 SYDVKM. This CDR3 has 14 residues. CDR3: CASRRLARTDTQYF. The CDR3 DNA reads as TGTGCCAGCAGGAGACTAGCTCGCACAGATACGCAGTATTTT. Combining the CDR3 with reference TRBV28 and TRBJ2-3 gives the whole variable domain DVKVTQSSRYLVKRTGEKVFLECVQDMDHENMFWYRQDPGLGLRLIYFSYDVKMKEKGDIPEGYSVSREKKERFSLILESASTNQTSMYLCASRRLARTDTQYFGPGTRLTVL.

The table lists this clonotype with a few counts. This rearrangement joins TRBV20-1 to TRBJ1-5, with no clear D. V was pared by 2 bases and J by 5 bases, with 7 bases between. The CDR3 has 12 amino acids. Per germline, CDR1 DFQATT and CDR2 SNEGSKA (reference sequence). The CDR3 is CSARSDDQPQHF. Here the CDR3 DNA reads TGCAGTGCTAGATCAGACGATCAGCCCCAGCATTTT.

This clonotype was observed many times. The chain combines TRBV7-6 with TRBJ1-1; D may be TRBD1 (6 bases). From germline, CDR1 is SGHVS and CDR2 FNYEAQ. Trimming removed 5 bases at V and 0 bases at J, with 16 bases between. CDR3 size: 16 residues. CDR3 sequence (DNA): TGTGCCAGCAGCGCTAGCGGGGGGCGCATGAACACTGAAGCTTTCTTT. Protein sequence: CASSASGGRMNTEAFF.

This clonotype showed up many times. The CDR3, as DNA: TGTGCCAGCAGCTCGCAGGCTAGCGGATACAATGAGCAGTTCTTC. Translated: CASSSQASGYNEQFF. V and J are TRBV7-6 and TRBJ2-1; 7 nucleotides match TRBD2. The CDR3 contains 15 residues. Germline V gene sequence: CDR1 SGHVS, CDR2 FNYEAQ. V lost 4 bases and J lost 4; bases outside the gene matches: 7.

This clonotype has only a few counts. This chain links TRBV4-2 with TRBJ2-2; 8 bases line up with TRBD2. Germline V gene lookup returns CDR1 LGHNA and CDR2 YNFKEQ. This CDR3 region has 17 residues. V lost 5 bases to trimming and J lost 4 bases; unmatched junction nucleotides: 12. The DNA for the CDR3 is TGTGCCAGCAGCTTCGGGATTAGCGGGGCTAGCACCGGGGAGCTGTTTTTT. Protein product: CASSFGISGASTGELFF.

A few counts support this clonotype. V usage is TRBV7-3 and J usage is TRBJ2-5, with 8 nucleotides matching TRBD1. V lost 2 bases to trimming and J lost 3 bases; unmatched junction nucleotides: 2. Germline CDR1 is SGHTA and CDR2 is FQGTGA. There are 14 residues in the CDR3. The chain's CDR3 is CASSLDRGEETQYF. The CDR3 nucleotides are TGTGCCAGCAGCTTAGACAGGGGAGAAGAGACCCAGTACTTC.

CDR3 sequence (DNA): TGTGCCAGCAGTTCGGGCAGCCCCAATTCACCCCTCCACTTT. Residues: CASSSGSPNSPLHF. This chain links TRBV6-8 with TRBJ1-6; D not certain. CDR3 size: 14 residues. Germline CDR1 is MNHGY and CDR2 is SAAAGT. The germline V and J ends were trimmed by 4 bases and 7 bases, with 11 bases remaining between them.

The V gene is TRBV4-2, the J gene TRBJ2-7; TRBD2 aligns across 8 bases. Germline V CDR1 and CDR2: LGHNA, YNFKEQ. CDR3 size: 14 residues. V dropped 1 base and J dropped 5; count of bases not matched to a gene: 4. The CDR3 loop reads CASSQARGGNEQYF. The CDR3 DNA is TGTGCCAGCAGCCAAGCCCGGGGGGGGAACGAGCAGTACTTC.

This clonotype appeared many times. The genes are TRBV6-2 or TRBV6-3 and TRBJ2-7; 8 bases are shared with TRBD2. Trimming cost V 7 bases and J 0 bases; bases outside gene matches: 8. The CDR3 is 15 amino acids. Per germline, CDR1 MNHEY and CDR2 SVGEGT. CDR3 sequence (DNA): TGTGCCAGCACCACGGGGGGGGCAAGCTCCTACGAGCAGTACTTC. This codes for CASTTGGASSYEQYF.